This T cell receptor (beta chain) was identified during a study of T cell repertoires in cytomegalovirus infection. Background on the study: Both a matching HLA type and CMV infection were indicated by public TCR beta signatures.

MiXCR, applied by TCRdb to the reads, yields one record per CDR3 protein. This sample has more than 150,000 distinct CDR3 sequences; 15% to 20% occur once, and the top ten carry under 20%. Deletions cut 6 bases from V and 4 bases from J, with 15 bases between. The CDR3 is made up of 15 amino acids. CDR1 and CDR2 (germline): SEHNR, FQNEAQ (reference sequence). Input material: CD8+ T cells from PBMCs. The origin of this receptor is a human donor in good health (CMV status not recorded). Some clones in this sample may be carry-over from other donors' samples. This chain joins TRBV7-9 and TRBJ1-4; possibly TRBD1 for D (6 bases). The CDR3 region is CASRLEQGINEKLFF. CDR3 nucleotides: TGTGCCAGCAGACTCGAGCAGGGGATTAATGAAAAACTGTTTTTT. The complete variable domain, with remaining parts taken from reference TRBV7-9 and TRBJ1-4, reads DTGVSQNPRHKITKRGQNVTFRCDPISEHNRLYWYRQTLGQGPEFLTYFQNEAQLEKSRLLSDRFSAERPKGSFSTLEIQRTEQGDSAMYLCASRLEQGINEKLFFGSGTQLSVL.